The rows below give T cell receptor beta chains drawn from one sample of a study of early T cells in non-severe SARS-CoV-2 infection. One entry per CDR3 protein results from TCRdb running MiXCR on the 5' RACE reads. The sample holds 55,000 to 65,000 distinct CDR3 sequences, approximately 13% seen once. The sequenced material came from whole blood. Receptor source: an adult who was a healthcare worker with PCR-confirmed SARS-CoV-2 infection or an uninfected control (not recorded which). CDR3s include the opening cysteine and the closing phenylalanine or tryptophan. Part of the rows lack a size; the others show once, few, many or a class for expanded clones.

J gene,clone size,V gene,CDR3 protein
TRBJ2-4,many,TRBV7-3,CASSLVGAKNIQYF
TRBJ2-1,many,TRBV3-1,CASSQDSGLGNEQFF
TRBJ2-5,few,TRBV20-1,CSARRRILQETQYF
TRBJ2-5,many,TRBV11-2,CASSTGLAGGRETQYF
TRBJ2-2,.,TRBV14,CASSRRATGELFF
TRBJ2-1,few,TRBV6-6,CASSYVEGPFKVF
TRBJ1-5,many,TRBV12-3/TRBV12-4,CASSLGQGLSQPQHF
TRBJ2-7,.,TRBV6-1,CASITSYEQYF
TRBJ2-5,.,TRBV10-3,CAIGNSKPSGRHQETQYF
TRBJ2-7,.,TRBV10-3,CAISSQAGGGYEQYF
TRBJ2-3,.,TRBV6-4,CASRGTAEITDTQYF
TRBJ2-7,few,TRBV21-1,CASSKAGDMEQYF
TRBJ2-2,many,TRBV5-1,CASRTGATGELFF
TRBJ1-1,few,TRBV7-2,CASSLVGGQEMNTEAFF
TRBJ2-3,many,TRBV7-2,CASSLTSGKVDTQYF
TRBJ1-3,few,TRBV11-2,CASSLVLRSGGHTIYF
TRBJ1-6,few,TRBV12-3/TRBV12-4,CASNSGTGGLYNSPLHF
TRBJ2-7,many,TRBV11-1,CASSAQRTTNEQYF
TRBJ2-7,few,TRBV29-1,CSVESQSSYEQYF
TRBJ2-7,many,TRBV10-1,CASAGPSYEQYF
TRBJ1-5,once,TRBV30,CAWSASLTGQPQHF
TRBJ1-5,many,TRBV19,CASSIGGQPQHF
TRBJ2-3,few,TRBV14,CASSQVAAHTDTQYF
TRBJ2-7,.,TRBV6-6,CASTRDSYEQYF
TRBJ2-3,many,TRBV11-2,CASSPLDTQYF
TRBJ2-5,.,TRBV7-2,CASSLSGLRTQYF
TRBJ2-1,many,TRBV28,CASSSWRDRVGNEQFF
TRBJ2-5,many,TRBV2,CASSEGGETQYF
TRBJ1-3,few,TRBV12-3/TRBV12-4,CASSSYNRGPGNTIYF
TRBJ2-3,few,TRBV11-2,CASSLVSAGGRDTQYF
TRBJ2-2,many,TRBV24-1,CATSVAGTNRAGELFF
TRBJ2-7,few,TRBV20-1,CSARSLGINPEVLYF
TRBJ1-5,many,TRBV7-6,CASSLQSGLNQPQHF
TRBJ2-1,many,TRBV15,CATSREGNEQFF
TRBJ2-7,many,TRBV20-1,CSATSSGTGKSYEQYF
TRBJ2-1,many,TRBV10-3,CAISEFSEQFF
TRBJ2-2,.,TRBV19,CASSIVPGGDTGELFF
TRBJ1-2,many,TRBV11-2,CASSPDRGGYGYTF
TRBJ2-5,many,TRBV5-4,CASSLGGLADETQYF
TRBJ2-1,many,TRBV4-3,CASSQVVDSPTIEQFF
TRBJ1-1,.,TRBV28,CASRRGGVINTEAFF